This T cell receptor beta chain was sequenced during a study of control samples from healthy donors and cancer patients (dated by TCRdb to about 2020). The CDR3 starts with the cysteine, ends with the phenylalanine, and has 15 residues. The retained sequence is limited to the CDR3, 45 bases, with the frame set at the first base. According to the germline V gene, CDR1 reads SGHRS and CDR2 reads YFSETQ. V loses 7 bases, J loses 4 bases, and the germline ends lie 20 bases apart. Library construction relied on the immunoSEQ multiplex PCR assay. In TCRdb, the immuneACCESS table is reduced to in-frame sequences with V and J assigned. These tables do not hold every clone; where another copy was compared, an unresolved V gene accounts for under half, and the others remain unexplained. The sample data list around 110,000 clones, and more than 85% of these were observed just once. The ten largest clones represent 2.6% of the sample.

About this clone: There is no known antigen for this receptor. No base-level quality is on record; no much larger clone is a single base apart.

This chain joins TRBV5-1 to TRBJ1-2, and the D gene may be TRBD1, 5 bases matching. Sequencing was done on a sample of blood. The TCR was taken from a man aged 25-45 years in good health. CDR3 protein: CASSDMGVNLYGYTF. The nucleotide sequence reads as follows: TGCGCCAGCTCCGATATGGGGGTAAACCTCTATGGCTACACCTTC.